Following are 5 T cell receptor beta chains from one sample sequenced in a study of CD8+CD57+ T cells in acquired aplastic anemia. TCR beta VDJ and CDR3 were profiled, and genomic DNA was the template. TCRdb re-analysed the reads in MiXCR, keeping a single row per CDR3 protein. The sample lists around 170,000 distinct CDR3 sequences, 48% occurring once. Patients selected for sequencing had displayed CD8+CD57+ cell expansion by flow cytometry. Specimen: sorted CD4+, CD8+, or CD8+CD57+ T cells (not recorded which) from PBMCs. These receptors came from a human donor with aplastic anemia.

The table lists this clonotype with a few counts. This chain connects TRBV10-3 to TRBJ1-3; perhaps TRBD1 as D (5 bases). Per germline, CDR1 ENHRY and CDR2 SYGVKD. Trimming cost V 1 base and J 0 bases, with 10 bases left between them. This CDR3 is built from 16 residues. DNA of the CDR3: TGTGCCATCAGTGAGTGGGGACGGACCTCTGGAAACACCATATATTTT. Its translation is CAISEWGRTSGNTIYF.

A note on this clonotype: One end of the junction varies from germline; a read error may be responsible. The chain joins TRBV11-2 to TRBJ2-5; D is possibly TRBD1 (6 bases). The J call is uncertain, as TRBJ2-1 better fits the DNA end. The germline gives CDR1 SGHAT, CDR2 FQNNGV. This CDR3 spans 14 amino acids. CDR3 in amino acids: CASSLGVGHNEQFF. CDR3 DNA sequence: TGTGCCAGCAGCCTCGGGGTGGGACACAACGAGCAGTTCTTC.

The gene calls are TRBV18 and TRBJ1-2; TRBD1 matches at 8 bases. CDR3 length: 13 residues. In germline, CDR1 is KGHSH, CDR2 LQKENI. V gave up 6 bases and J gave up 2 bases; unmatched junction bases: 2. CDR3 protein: CASSGQGNYGYTF. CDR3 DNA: TGTGCCAGCTCCGGACAGGGAAACTATGGCTACACCTTC.

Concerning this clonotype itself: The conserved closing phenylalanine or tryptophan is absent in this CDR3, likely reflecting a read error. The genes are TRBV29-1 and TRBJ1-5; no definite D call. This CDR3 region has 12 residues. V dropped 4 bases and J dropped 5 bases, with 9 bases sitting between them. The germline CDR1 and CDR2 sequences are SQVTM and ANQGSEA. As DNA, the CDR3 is TGCAGCGTTGCCGGGTACGATCAGCCCCAGCATTTA. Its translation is CSVAGYDQPQHL.

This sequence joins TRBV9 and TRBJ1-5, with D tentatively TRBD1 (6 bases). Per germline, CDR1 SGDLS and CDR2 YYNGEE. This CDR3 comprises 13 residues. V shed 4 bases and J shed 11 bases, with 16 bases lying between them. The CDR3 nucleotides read TGTGCCAGCAGCTTGGACAGCCAAGGGGCCCAGCATTTT. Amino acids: CASSLDSQGAQHF.